This T cell receptor beta chain stems from a study of blood T cell repertoires in COVID-19. Looking at the study overall: Sample material is recorded as cDNA or gDNA derived from T cells, B-cell-depleted T cells, or PBMCs.

In the study's own analysis: Amplified reference gene primers provided the basis for estimating nucleated cell counts. Assay: immunoSEQ multiplex PCR; the TCRdb copy retains only in-frame clones and omits some. V and J calls and clone size are those listed in that table; D and trimming were worked out from the DNA. The sample lists more than 150,000 clones; 75% to 90% were seen once. Trimming removed 1 base from V and 6 bases from J; junction bases left unmatched: 7. CDR3 length equals 15 residues. Germline lookup yields CDR1 SGHNT and CDR2 YYREEE (reference sequence). This clone was recorded a few times.

This receptor was identified in a man in his sixties or seventies with active or convalescent COVID-19. The material sequenced was peripheral blood. The chain couples TRBV5-4 to TRBJ1-2, with TRBD1 matching 9 bases. CDR3 amino acids: CASSLLYRGRDGYTF. Here the CDR3 DNA reads TGTGCCAGCAGCTTGTTGTACAGGGGGCGAGATGGCTACACCTTC. The full variable domain, rest sourced from reference TRBV5-4 and TRBJ1-2, is ETGVTQSPTHLIKTRGQQVTLRCSSQSGHNTVSWYQQALGQGPQFIFQYYREEENGRGNFPPRFSGLQFPNYSSELNVNALELDDSALYLCASSLLYRGRDGYTFGSGTRLTVV.